The 13 T cell receptor beta chains listed next were all sequenced from one sample in a study of blood T cell repertoires in COVID-19. TCRdb's copy holds only in-frame clones and misses some; the assay was immunoSEQ multiplex PCR. This table has tens of thousands of clones, 90% appearing once. The specimen sequenced was peripheral blood. The receptors stem from a human donor in a cohort sampled during active COVID-19.

V gene TRBV7-9 combines with J gene TRBJ1-4; D unclear. The CDR3 covers 14 residues. Germline CDR1 SEHNR, CDR2 FQNEAQ (reference sequence). V was cut by 3 bases and J by 2 bases, with 7 bases left in between. The CDR3 region is CASSFGPTNEKLFF. The CDR3 nucleotides are TGTGCCAGCAGCTTTGGGCCGACTAATGAAAAACTGTTTTTT.

The CDR3 protein is CASSLVGQGARGEKLFF. CDR3 DNA sequence: TGCGCCAGCAGCTTGGTAGGACAGGGGGCCCGGGGTGAAAAACTGTTTTTT. The chain has TRBV5-1 and TRBJ1-4; 11 bases agree with TRBD1. Germline loops: CDR1 SGHRS, CDR2 YFSETQ. The CDR3 length is 17 residues. V shed 0 bases and J 7 bases; nucleotides not matched to a gene: 8.

V gene TRBV7-7 combines with J gene TRBJ2-7, with 10 bases identical to TRBD1. Trimming took 5 bases from V and 6 from J; bases not matched to a gene: 4. CDR1 is SSHAT and CDR2 is FNYEAQ in the germline V gene (reference sequence). The CDR3 loop spans 13 amino acids. The CDR3 protein is CASSTGQGGEQYF. CDR3 in DNA: TGTGCCAGCAGCACAGGACAGGGGGGCGAGCAGTACTTC.

The V call is TRBV2, the J call TRBJ1-4; 7 bases match TRBD1. The ends lost 5 bases at V and 0 bases at J; junction bases unmatched: 3. The CDR3 runs 15 residues. Germline lookup yields CDR1 SNHLY and CDR2 FYNNEI. The CDR3 DNA reads TGTGCCAGCAGTCGACAGGGACCAACTAATGAAAAACTGTTTTTT. Its protein product is CASSRQGPTNEKLFF.

This chain uses TRBV11-2 with TRBJ2-1, with a weak D call TRBD1 (6 bases). Trimming pared 5 bases from V and 4 bases from J, leaving 21 bases between. The germline gives CDR1 SGHAT, CDR2 FQNNGV. The CDR3 extends over 17 amino acids. CDR3 nucleotides: TGTGCCAGCAGCCCGCAGGTTGGCCCCCAGGGGTACAATGAGCAGTTCTTC. Protein sequence: CASSPQVGPQGYNEQFF.

J is TRBJ1-1 and V is TRBV7-9, with no clear D. Trimming took 5 bases from V and 1 from J, leaving 20 bases between them. CDR1 and CDR2 from the germline V gene are SEHNR and FQNEAQ (reference sequence). The CDR3 has 17 amino acids. CDR3 protein: CASSRIKTASGNTEAFF. The CDR3 DNA sequence: TGTGCCAGCAGCCGGATCAAAACTGCGTCGGGGAACACTGAAGCTTTCTTT.

This clone is a singleton in its sample. V is TRBV7-2 and J is TRBJ2-5; 7 bases align to TRBD1. The CDR3 has 17 amino acids. V lost 5 bases to trimming and J lost 0 bases; unmatched junction nucleotides: 12. Germline CDR1 SGHTA, CDR2 FQGNSA. CDR3 region: CASSRQPGTADQETQYF. In nucleotides, the CDR3 is TGTGCCAGCAGCCGCCAGCCGGGGACAGCAGACCAAGAGACCCAGTACTTC.

This clone has only a few counts. CDR3 amino acids: CASSLLQDYSGNTIYF. In DNA, the CDR3 is TGTGCCAGCAGCCTCCTCCAGGATTACTCTGGAAACACCATATATTTT. This chain connects TRBV7-6 to TRBJ1-3; D unresolved. Trimming cost V 5 bases and J 0 bases, with 14 bases left between them. Germline V gene data show CDR1 as SGHVS and CDR2 as FNYEAQ. The CDR3 sequence is 16 residues long.

This chain connects TRBV11-2 to TRBJ2-7; 8 nucleotides line up with TRBD1. CDR3 length: 17 residues. Trimming took 5 bases from V and 0 from J; bases not matched to a gene: 12. Germline CDR1 and CDR2: SGHAT and FQNNGV. DNA of the CDR3: TGTGCCAGCAGCCTCTCTCCGGACAGGGTATTCTCCTACGAGCAGTACTTC. Its translation is CASSLSPDRVFSYEQYF.

The chain joins TRBV19 to TRBJ1-5; D remains unclear. The CDR3 is 16 amino acids. V lost 2 bases and J lost 1, with 12 bases in between. CDR1 LNHDA and CDR2 SQIVND come from the germline V gene (reference sequence). The CDR3 region has the DNA TGTGCCAGTAGTATAATTCGGTTACTCAGCAATCAGCCCCAGCATTTT. Its protein product is CASSIIRLLSNQPQHF.

This clone was seen just once. This sequence joins TRBV7-3 and TRBJ1-3; D ambiguous. CDR1 SGHTA and CDR2 FQGTGA come from the germline V gene. Trimming took off 5 bases at V and 3 bases at J, with 8 bases between the two ends. The CDR3 sequence is 13 residues long. The CDR3 spells CASSPNNGNTIYF. CDR3 DNA: TGTGCCAGCAGCCCGAACAATGGAAACACCATATATTTT.

This clone came up a few times. This chain joins TRBV28 and TRBJ1-5; tentative D call: TRBD1 (6 bases). CDR1 and CDR2 from the germline V gene are MDHEN and SYDVKM. Trimming took 5 bases from V and 0 from J, leaving 11 bases between them. The CDR3 is 15 residues long. The CDR3 sequence: CASSQQGRSNQPQHF. CDR3 DNA sequence: TGTGCCAGCAGTCAACAGGGACGTAGCAATCAGCCCCAGCATTTT.

The chain employs TRBV7-9 and TRBJ2-7, with 8 bases lining up with TRBD1. This CDR3 is built from 15 residues. Germline V gene sequence: CDR1 SEHNR, CDR2 FQNEAQ (reference sequence). The ends lost 5 bases at V and 3 bases at J; junction bases unmatched: 9. CDR3 sequence reads: CASSRLGDRSYEQYF. The CDR3 bases are TGTGCCAGCAGCCGCCTCGGGGACAGGAGCTACGAGCAGTACTTC.